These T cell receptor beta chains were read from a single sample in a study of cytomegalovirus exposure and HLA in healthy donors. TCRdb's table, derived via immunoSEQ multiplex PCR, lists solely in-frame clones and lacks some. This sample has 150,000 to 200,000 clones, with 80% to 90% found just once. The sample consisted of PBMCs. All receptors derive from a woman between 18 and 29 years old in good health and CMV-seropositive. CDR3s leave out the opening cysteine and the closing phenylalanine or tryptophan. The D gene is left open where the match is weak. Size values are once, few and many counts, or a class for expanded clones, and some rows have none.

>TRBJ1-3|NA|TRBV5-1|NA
ASSFTAISSGNTIY
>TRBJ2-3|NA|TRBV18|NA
ASPFSPGTDTQY
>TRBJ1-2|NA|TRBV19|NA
ASRETGNYGYT
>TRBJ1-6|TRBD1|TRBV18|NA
ASSPPGQDNSPLH
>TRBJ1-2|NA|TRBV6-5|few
ASSRGAGDGYT
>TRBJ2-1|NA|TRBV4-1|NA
ASSQVPGATSSYNEQF
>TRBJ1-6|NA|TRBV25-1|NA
ASGPGGYNSPLH
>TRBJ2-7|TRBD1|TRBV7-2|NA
ASSKGQGQRYEQY
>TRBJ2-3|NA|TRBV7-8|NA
ASSLVLSGGTDTQY
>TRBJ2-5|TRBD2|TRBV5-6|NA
ASTSPTSGGGETQY
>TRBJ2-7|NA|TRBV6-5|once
ASSSSGTQKRY
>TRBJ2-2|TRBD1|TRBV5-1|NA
ASSPRQGSPFLF
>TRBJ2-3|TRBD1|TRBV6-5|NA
ASSRAGTGSDTQY
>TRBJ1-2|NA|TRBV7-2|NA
ASSTGHFNYGYT
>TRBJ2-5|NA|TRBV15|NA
ATSRNSGQETQY
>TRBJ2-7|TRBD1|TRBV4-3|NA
ASSQGGTGYEQY
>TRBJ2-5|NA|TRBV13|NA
ASSLARYLKETQY